This T cell receptor (beta chain) was found in a study of CD8+CD57+ T cells in acquired aplastic anemia. About the study: DNA recovered from sorted CD4+ and CD8+ cells had a mean of approximately 3.2 ug.

V trimming: 2 bases; J trimming: 4 bases; junction bases outside the gene matches: 4. CDR3 size: 15 residues. Genomic DNA acted as the template from which TCR beta VDJ combination and CDR3 sequence profiling were carried out. TCRdb recomputed calls from the reads with MiXCR, one row per CDR3 protein. The table shows around 290,000 distinct CDR3 sequences, with about 50% occurring only once. Patients sequenced had flow cytometry evidence of CD8+CD57+ cell expansion. Sequences were obtained from sorted CD4+, CD8+, or CD8+CD57+ T cells (not recorded which) from PBMCs. This clonotype was obtained from a human donor with aplastic anemia. The genes are TRBV12-3 or TRBV12-4 and TRBJ2-5, with 10 bases lining up with TRBD1. The CDR3 sequence is CASSLRTGGRETQYF. DNA for the CDR3: TGTGCCAGCAGTTTACGGACAGGGGGGAGAGAGACCCAGTACTTC.